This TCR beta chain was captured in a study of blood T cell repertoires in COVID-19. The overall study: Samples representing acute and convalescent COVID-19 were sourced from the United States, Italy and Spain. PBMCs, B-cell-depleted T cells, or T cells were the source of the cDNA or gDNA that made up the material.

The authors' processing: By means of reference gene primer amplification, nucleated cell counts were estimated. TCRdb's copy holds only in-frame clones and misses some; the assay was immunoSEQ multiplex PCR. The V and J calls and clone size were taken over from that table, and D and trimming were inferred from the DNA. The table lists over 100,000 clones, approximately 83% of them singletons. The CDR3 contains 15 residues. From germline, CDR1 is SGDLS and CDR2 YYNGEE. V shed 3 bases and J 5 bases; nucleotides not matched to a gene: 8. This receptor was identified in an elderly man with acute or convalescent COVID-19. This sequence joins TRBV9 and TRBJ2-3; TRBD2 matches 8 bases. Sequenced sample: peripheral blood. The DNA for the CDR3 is TGTGCCAGCAGCGGTAGCGGGAAATCAGGAGATACGCAGTATTTT. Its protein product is CASSGSGKSGDTQYF.